The 20 T cell receptor beta chains in this list originate from one sample, sequenced in a study of early T cells in non-severe SARS-CoV-2 infection. Using its own MiXCR run on the 5' RACE reads, TCRdb lists one record per CDR3 protein. The sample lists approximately 58,000 distinct CDR3 sequences, approximately 6.7% occurring once. The sample taken for sequencing was whole blood. Every receptor here comes from an adult who was a healthcare worker with PCR-confirmed SARS-CoV-2 infection or an uninfected control (not recorded which).

This clonotype was recorded a few times. The chain carries TRBV19 and TRBJ1-1; the match to TRBD1 covers 7 bases. The trim removed 5 bases at V and 1 base at J, leaving 7 bases unmatched. The CDR3 runs to 15 residues. CDR1 is LNHDA, CDR2 SQIVND, per germline (reference sequence). CDR3 sequence: CASSQGGIRNTEAFF. Written as DNA, the CDR3 is TGTGCCAGTAGTCAGGGGGGAATTAGGAACACTGAAGCTTTCTTT.

This clonotype was counted at least ten times. The CDR3 loop reads CASSYINRVQSGGNTEAFF. The DNA for the CDR3 is TGTGCCAGCAGCTATATTAACCGGGTCCAAAGTGGTGGGAACACTGAAGCTTTCTTT. The chain recombines TRBV11-2 with TRBJ1-1; D unclear. Between the trimmed V and J ends, which lost 4 bases and 1 base, there was a span of 25 bases. In germline, CDR1 is SGHAT, CDR2 FQNNGV. This CDR3 region has 19 residues.

This clonotype was recorded at least ten times. The rearrangement links TRBV20-1 to TRBJ1-2, with a tentative D call TRBD1 (5 bases). Trimming stripped 6 bases from V and 0 bases from J, with 14 bases between. The CDR3 has 14 amino acids. CDR1 and CDR2 (germline): DFQATT, SNEGSKA (reference sequence). The CDR3 region is CSALVGETNYGYTF. CDR3 coding DNA: TGCAGTGCGTTAGTGGGGGAGACTAACTATGGCTACACCTTC.

This clonotype was found many times. The gene calls are TRBV20-1 and TRBJ1-2, with a possible D match to TRBD1 (6 bases). Germline values: CDR1 DFQATT, CDR2 SNEGSKA (reference sequence). The CDR3 covers 15 residues. Trimming shortened V by 3 bases and J by 6 bases, and 20 bases separated the two germline ends. The CDR3 DNA follows: TGCAGTGCTAGTTCCAGGGGCGGAGAGGGTGATGGCTACACCTTC. Its translation is CSASSRGGEGDGYTF.

A few counts support this clonotype. V and J are TRBV11-2 and TRBJ2-3; no definite D call. This CDR3 is built from 16 residues. CDR1 and CDR2 from the germline V gene are SGHAT and FQNNGV. Trimming pared 1 base from V and 0 bases from J, leaving 11 bases between. The CDR3 spells CASSLAGTISTDTQYF. The CDR3 region has the DNA TGTGCCAGCAGCTTAGCAGGCACCATAAGCACAGATACGCAGTATTTT. Variable domain in full (rest from reference TRBV11-2 and TRBJ2-3): EAGVAQSPRYKIIEKRQSVAFWCNPISGHATLYWYQQILGQGPKLLIQFQNNGVVDDSQLPKDRFSAERLKGVDSTLKIQPAKLEDSAVYLCASSLAGTISTDTQYFGPGTRLTVL.

The CDR3 sequence is CSVERGLYTEAFF. CDR3 bases: TGCAGCGTTGAAAGGGGCCTTTACACTGAAGCTTTCTTT. This chain links TRBV29-1 with TRBJ1-1, with D maybe TRBD1 (5 bases). The CDR3 has 13 residues. Trimming cost V 2 bases and J 3 bases, with 10 bases left between them. Germline CDR1 is SQVTM and CDR2 is ANQGSEA.

This chain joins TRBV5-1 and TRBJ2-1; the D is unclear. V dropped 3 bases and J dropped 3 bases, with 7 bases sitting between them. This CDR3 is built from 13 residues. The germline V gene encodes CDR1 SGHRS and CDR2 YFSETQ. CDR3 sequence reads: CASSSTFYNEQFF. The CDR3 DNA reads as TGCGCCAGCAGCTCGACTTTCTACAATGAGCAGTTCTTC.

This clonotype was observed a handful of times. The rearrangement uses TRBV27 and TRBJ2-1, with TRBD1 matching 7 bases. The CDR3 contains 15 residues. V was clipped by 4 bases and J by 2 bases; unmatched bases: 5. CDR1 is MNHEY, CDR2 SMNVEV, per germline (reference sequence). CDR3 in amino acids: CASSSRQGPYNEQFF. The CDR3 region has the DNA TGTGCCAGCAGTTCCCGACAGGGCCCCTACAATGAGCAGTTCTTC.

This clonotype was seen many times. The chain combines TRBV7-2 with TRBJ2-4; 13 nucleotides match TRBD2. CDR1 SGHTA and CDR2 FQGNSA come from the germline V gene. The V gene end was trimmed by 5 bases and the J gene end by 0 bases; junction bases not matched to a gene: 16. This CDR3 region has 21 residues. DNA for the CDR3: TGTGCCAGCAGCCCACACTGGGGACTAGCGGGGCCCACCGTAGCCAAAAACATTCAGTACTTC. Its protein is CASSPHWGLAGPTVAKNIQYF.

The chain uses TRBV15 and TRBJ2-1; D uncertain. Germline assignment: CDR1 LNHNV and CDR2 YYDKDF (reference sequence). V shed 1 base and J shed 5 bases, with 15 bases lying between them. This CDR3 has 16 amino acids. The CDR3 coding sequence is TGTGCCACCAGCAGAGGAACGTGGGGAAGCGACAATGAGCAGTTCTTC. Its protein is CATSRGTWGSDNEQFF.

In its sample, this clonotype was seen many times. This chain uses TRBV18 with TRBJ1-3; TRBD1 might be the D (5 bases). Germline V gene lookup returns CDR1 KGHSH and CDR2 LQKENI. The V end lost 0 bases, the J end lost 4 bases, and 10 bases lay between the germline ends. This CDR3 has 15 residues. CDR3 protein: CASSPPNQGGNTIYF. CDR3 nucleotide sequence: TGTGCCAGCTCACCACCGAACCAGGGCGGAAACACCATATATTTT.

This clonotype showed up just a few times. The chain couples TRBV6-2 or TRBV6-3 to TRBJ2-7; 7 positions match TRBD2. There are 13 residues in the CDR3. V lost 4 bases and J lost 6; bases outside the gene matches: 6. Per germline, CDR1 MNHEY and CDR2 SVGEGT. The CDR3 loop reads CASSFGTMGEQYF. CDR3 in DNA: TGTGCCAGCAGTTTCGGGACTATGGGCGAGCAGTACTTC.

The table lists this clonotype with many counts. This chain connects TRBV24-1 to TRBJ1-2, with a weak D call TRBD1 (5 bases). The CDR3 covers 14 residues. Germline assignment: CDR1 KGHDR and CDR2 SFDVKD. V lost 3 bases to trimming and J lost 5 bases, with 12 bases between them. DNA for the CDR3: TGTGCCACCAGTGATCGGACAACAGCGTATGGCTACACCTTC. This gives the protein CATSDRTTAYGYTF.

Many counts were recorded for this clonotype. The genes are TRBV7-8 and TRBJ1-1, with 7 bases aligning to TRBD1. V dropped 4 bases and J dropped 10; count of bases not matched to a gene: 6. Per germline, CDR1 SGHVS and CDR2 FQNEAQ. This CDR3 region has 12 residues. In DNA form, the CDR3 reads TGTGCCAGCAGCTCCGGGACAGTAACAGCTTTCTTT. Residues: CASSSGTVTAFF. Based on the CDR3 plus reference TRBV7-8 and TRBJ1-1, the full variable domain is GAGVSQSPRYKVAKRGQDVALRCDPISGHVSLFWYQQALGQGPEFLTYFQNEAQLDKSGLPSDRFFAERPEGSVSTLKIQRTQQEDSAVYLCASSSGTVTAFFGQGTRLTVV.

This clonotype showed up many times. This chain connects TRBV6-2 or TRBV6-3 to TRBJ2-7, with D unclear. Germline assignment: CDR1 MNHEY and CDR2 SVGEGT. V lost 0 bases and J lost 0, with 12 bases in between. The CDR3 has 16 amino acids. Written as DNA, the CDR3 is TGTGCCAGCAGTTACTCGAATCGGGTCAGCTCCTACGAGCAGTACTTC. It codes for CASSYSNRVSSYEQYF.

V usage is TRBV19 and J usage is TRBJ2-1, with 7 nucleotides matching TRBD1. V dropped 6 bases and J dropped 7; count of bases not matched to a gene: 12. CDR1 and CDR2 from the germline V gene are LNHDA and SQIVND (reference sequence). The CDR3 totals 15 residues. In nucleotides, the CDR3 is TGTGCCAGTAGAACAAACCCGGGACAGTTGAATGAGCAGTTCTTC. This encodes CASRTNPGQLNEQFF.

This clonotype was counted at least ten times. The V call is TRBV7-9, the J call TRBJ2-3, with 8 bases matching TRBD1. Per the germline V gene, CDR1 is SEHNR and CDR2 is FQNEAQ (reference sequence). V lost 5 bases, J lost 2 bases, and 9 bases stayed unmatched. The CDR3 length is 16 residues. The CDR3 sequence is CASSPSGGLPTDTQYF. As DNA, the CDR3 is TGTGCCAGCAGCCCCTCAGGGGGCCTACCCACAGATACGCAGTATTTT.

At least ten counts were recorded for this clonotype. This sequence joins TRBV5-6 and TRBJ2-2; a possible D gene is TRBD1 (6 bases). The germline gives CDR1 SGHDT, CDR2 YYEEEE. V lost 3 bases and J 3 bases, leaving 12 bases between the germline ends. There are 15 residues in the CDR3. The CDR3 protein is CASSSDRLYTGELFF. As DNA, the CDR3 is TGTGCCAGCAGCTCCGACAGGTTGTACACCGGGGAGCTGTTTTTT.

Remarks on this clonotype: A read error may be the cause here, since a much bigger clone is one base away. This chain uses TRBV30 with TRBJ2-7; the D is unclear. The CDR3 totals 13 residues. V was trimmed by 3 bases and J by 6 bases, leaving 15 bases between them. Germline V lookup: CDR1 GTSNPN, CDR2 SVGIG (reference sequence). As DNA, the CDR3 is TGTGCCTGGAGGGCCCTGAGGCGCCGCGAGCAGTACTTC. This codes for CAWRALRRREQYF.

A word on this clonotype: It may be a read error: a sequence one base away is much more abundant. The rearrangement joins TRBV20-1 to TRBJ1-2; no clear D. Germline V gene lookup returns CDR1 DFQATT and CDR2 SNEGSKA (reference sequence). The CDR3 is 13 amino acids. The chain's CDR3 is CSATRGASYSYTF. The CDR3 coding sequence is TGCAGTGCCACCCGGGGAGCGAGCTATAGCTACACCTTC.